This T cell receptor (beta chain) was captured by sequencing in a study of T-cell memory formation after mild COVID-19. With constant-segment primers, 5'RACE yielded cDNA libraries of TCR alpha and TCR beta that carried sample barcodes and UMIs. TCRdb re-called the 5' RACE reads through MiXCR, storing one row per CDR3 protein. The profile shows 200,000 to 250,000 distinct CDR3 sequences, 8.5% to 9.5% of them singletons. Trimming shortened V by 2 bases and J by 4 bases, and 15 bases separated the two germline ends. In germline, CDR1 is GTSNPN, CDR2 SVGIG (reference sequence). The CDR3 loop spans 15 amino acids. The study, taken as a whole, reports: Clones which contracted sat mainly in CM and EM if CD4+, and in EMRA if CD8+. There were some responding clones in pre-infection memory, which suggested that cross-reactive memory had joined.

Concerning this clonotype itself: The antigen is undetermined.

This chain uses TRBV30 with TRBJ1-3; a possible D gene is TRBD1 (5 bases). This TCR was recovered from a man between 18 and 35 years old who had mild COVID-19 (a few samples of this study predate the infection). Cell type and time point are not known. Sequences were obtained from PBMCs or a T cell subset sorted from them (not recorded which). This CDR3 is CAWSPRGVRGNTIYF. Here the CDR3 DNA reads TGTGCCTGGAGTCCCCGAGGGGTGAGAGGAAACACCATATATTTT.